The 14 T cell receptor beta chains in this list originate from one sample, sequenced in a study of T cell changes during pregnancy in multiple sclerosis. Clones were sequenced by immunoSEQ multiplex PCR, and TCRdb holds only the in-frame ones, with some missing. Among tens of thousands of clones listed, 90% to 95% were seen once. The sequences come from peripheral blood, collected in the first trimester of pregnancy. These receptors originate from a female donor in good health, enrolled as a control in a pregnancy study.

This chain connects TRBV5-4 to TRBJ1-1; possibly TRBD1 for D (5 bases). This CDR3 region has 12 residues. Germline V gives CDR1 SGHNT, CDR2 YYREEE (reference sequence). V lost 1 base, J lost 5 bases, and 6 bases lay in between. The CDR3 spells CASSLRGTEAFF. CDR3 coding DNA: TGTGCCAGCAGCTTGAGGGGAACTGAAGCTTTCTTT.

This clone was observed a single time. The chain recombines TRBV15 with TRBJ2-7, with TRBD2 identical over 9 bases. Looked up from germline, CDR1 is LNHNV and CDR2 is YYDKDF (reference sequence). The CDR3 is made up of 16 amino acids. V shed 5 bases, J shed 0 bases, and the junction held 8 bases outside the gene matches. In nucleotides, the CDR3 is TGTGCCACCAGCGGCTTGACTAGCGGCTTCTCCTACGAGCAGTACTTC. The encoded protein is CATSGLTSGFSYEQYF.

The chain joins TRBV18 to TRBJ2-1; tentatively, D is TRBD2 (6 bases). V was cut by 1 base and J by 6 bases, with 10 bases left in between. The length of the CDR3 is 14 residues. Germline V gene sequence: CDR1 KGHSH, CDR2 LQKENI. The CDR3 DNA reads as TGTGCCAGCTCACCACAAGGAGGGAGCAATGAGCAGTTCTTC. Protein: CASSPQGGSNEQFF.

J is TRBJ1-2 and V is TRBV5-6, with D unclear. CDR1 is SGHDT, CDR2 YYEEEE, per germline. The V end lost 0 bases, the J end lost 6 bases, and 9 bases lay between the germline ends. The CDR3 consists of 13 residues. The CDR3 DNA sequence: TGTGCCAGCAGCTTGGGGCATTATAATGGCTACACCTTC. Amino acid sequence: CASSLGHYNGYTF.

The rearrangement uses TRBV10-3 and TRBJ2-7; D may be TRBD2 (6 bases). Germline V gene lookup returns CDR1 ENHRY and CDR2 SYGVKD. The ends were cut back, 10 bases at V and 3 bases at J, with 19 bases in the middle. CDR3 length: 14 residues. CDR3 sequence (DNA): TGTGCCACCGCCGCCGCGACTAGGAACTACGAGCAGTACTTC. Amino acids: CATAAATRNYEQYF.

The J gene is TRBJ2-5, the V gene TRBV28; D unclear. CDR3 length equals 13 residues. V lost 3 bases, J lost 1 base, and 6 bases lay in between. Germline assignment: CDR1 MDHEN and CDR2 SYDVKM. CDR3 protein: CASSLTFQETQYF. CDR3 bases: TGTGCCAGCAGTTTGACTTTCCAAGAGACCCAGTACTTC.

This clone was seen a handful of times. Here the CDR3 reads CASSEDGNQPQHF. Written as DNA, the CDR3 is TGTGCCAGCAGCGAGGATGGGAATCAGCCCCAGCATTTT. The chain recombines TRBV7-9 with TRBJ1-5; D unclear. This CDR3 is 13 amino acids long. Deletions cut 5 bases from V and 4 bases from J, with 9 bases between. Germline loops: CDR1 SEHNR, CDR2 FQNEAQ (reference sequence).

The genes are TRBV11-2 and TRBJ2-7, with 9 bases that match TRBD2. The germline CDR1 and CDR2 sequences are SGHAT and FQNNGV. Losses at the gene ends were 3 bases for V and 2 bases for J; bases not matched to a gene: 14. CDR3 length: 18 residues. CDR3 residues: CASSFLREREALTYEQYF. The CDR3 DNA reads as TGTGCCAGCAGCTTCTTGAGGGAGCGGGAGGCCCTGACCTACGAGCAGTACTTC. The whole variable domain, filled in from reference TRBV11-2 and TRBJ2-7, reads EAGVAQSPRYKIIEKRQSVAFWCNPISGHATLYWYQQILGQGPKLLIQFQNNGVVDDSQLPKDRFSAERLKGVDSTLKIQPAKLEDSAVYLCASSFLREREALTYEQYFGPGTRLTVT.

This sequence joins TRBV11-3 and TRBJ2-7; 12 bases map to TRBD2. With 5 bases clipped from V and 3 bases from J, the junction kept 2 bases outside the gene matches. CDR1 is SGHNT, CDR2 YENEEA, per germline. The CDR3 sequence is 14 residues long. This chain's CDR3 is CASSPTSGSYEQYF. CDR3 nucleotides: TGTGCCAGCAGCCCGACTAGCGGGAGCTACGAGCAGTACTTC.

This chain links TRBV14 with TRBJ2-1, with a possible D match to TRBD2 (7 bases). The CDR3 totals 18 residues. Germline CDR1 and CDR2: SGHDN and FVKESK. With 2 bases removed from V and 1 base from J, the gap between germline ends came to 18 bases. The CDR3 reads CASSQLGGLAASYNEQFF. The CDR3 DNA reads TGTGCCAGCAGCCAACTCGGGGGGCTAGCGGCATCCTACAATGAGCAGTTCTTC.

This chain uses TRBV4-1 with TRBJ1-2; D remains ambiguous. CDR3 length equals 18 residues. Germline V gene lookup returns CDR1 MGHRA and CDR2 YSYEKL. Trimming shortened V by 5 bases and J by 0 bases, and 22 bases separated the two germline ends. In DNA form, the CDR3 reads TGCGCCAGCAGCGCGAATAGCGAGGTTTTCGTCCCTAACTATGGCTACACCTTC. It codes for CASSANSEVFVPNYGYTF.

The V call is TRBV2, the J call TRBJ2-1, with 7 positions matching TRBD2. CDR1 SNHLY and CDR2 FYNNEI come from the germline V gene. V shed 3 bases, J shed 5 bases, and the junction held 7 bases outside the gene matches. CDR3 length: 15 amino acids. CDR3 loop: CASSDYGRPHNEQFF. Written as DNA, the CDR3 is TGTGCCAGCAGTGATTACGGGAGGCCCCACAATGAGCAGTTCTTC.

V gene TRBV27 combines with J gene TRBJ1-2; TRBD1 matches at 7 bases. The V gene's germline CDR1 is MNHEY and CDR2 SMNVEV (reference sequence). The CDR3 contains 15 residues. Trimming took 0 bases from V and 8 from J; bases not matched to a gene: 9. Here the CDR3 DNA reads TGTGCCAGCAGTTTATCCCGGACAGGTGGGAACGGCTACACCTTC. Translated, it gives CASSLSRTGGNGYTF.

The chain recombines TRBV7-9 with TRBJ1-1; D perhaps matches TRBD1 (6 bases). Trimming pared 3 bases from V and 8 bases from J, leaving 13 bases between. Germline CDR1 SEHNR, CDR2 FQNEAQ (reference sequence). The CDR3 length is 13 residues. The CDR3 loop reads CASSFAEGGEAFF. The CDR3 DNA reads TGTGCCAGCAGCTTCGCCGAGGGGGGGGAAGCTTTCTTT.